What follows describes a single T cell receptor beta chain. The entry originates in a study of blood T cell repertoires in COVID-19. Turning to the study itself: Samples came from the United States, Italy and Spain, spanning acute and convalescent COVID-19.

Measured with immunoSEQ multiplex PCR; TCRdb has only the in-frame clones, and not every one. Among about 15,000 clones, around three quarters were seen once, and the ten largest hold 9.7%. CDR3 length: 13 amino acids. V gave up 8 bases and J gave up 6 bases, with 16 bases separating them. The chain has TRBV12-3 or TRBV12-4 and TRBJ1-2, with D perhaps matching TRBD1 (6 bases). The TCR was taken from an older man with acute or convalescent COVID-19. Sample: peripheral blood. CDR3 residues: CASGGWEINGYTF. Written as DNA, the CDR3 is TGTGCCAGCGGGGGCTGGGAAATCAATGGCTACACCTTC.